The sequence of this T cell receptor beta chain was determined in a study of T cell repertoires in cytomegalovirus infection. Broader study findings: The response measured ex vivo was dominated by TCR beta clonotypes (HLA-C-restricted and CMV-specific).

TCRdb re-derived calls from the reads in MiXCR, one entry per CDR3 protein. The table shows approximately 500,000 distinct CDR3 sequences, with about 17% occurring only once. The germline CDR1 and CDR2 sequences are KGHSH and LQKENI. The CDR3 length is 15 residues. Trimming took 3 bases from V and 4 from J; bases not matched to a gene: 7. There are a few counts of this clonotype. The antigen is unknown. Sequenced input: CD8+ T cells from PBMCs. The rearrangement uses TRBV18 and TRBJ1-1, with TRBD1 identical over 8 bases. The sequence was obtained from a human donor in good health (CMV status not recorded). Some clones in this sample may be carry-over from other donors' samples. CDR3 bases: TGTGCCAGCTCACCCGGACAGGGTTCGGCCACTGAAGCTTTCTTT. As protein: CASSPGQGSATEAFF. Full variable domain (missing parts from reference TRBV18 and TRBJ1-1): NAGVMQNPRHLVRRRGQEARLRCSPMKGHSHVYWYRQLPEEGLKFMVYLQKENIIDESGMPKERFSAEFPKEGPSILRIQQVVRGDSAAYFCASSPGQGSATEAFFGQGTRLTVV.